This T cell receptor beta chain was recorded in a study of memory CD4+ T cells and cytomegalovirus serostatus. Overall study: Of the healthy Belgian adults, fewer than 10 were CMV seropositive and 24 seronegative.

Study results and caveats: The CMV-associated TCR signature appears largely within the CD4+ memory repertoire. Of approximately 160 reported CMV TCRbeta sequences, around 63 were found in memory CD4+ repertoires.

The sort gate was single viable CD3+CD4+CD8-CD45RO+ cells for memory CD4+ T cells. As to this clone: Its matching antigen is unknown.

Per the original methods: After removing out-of-frame reads, 2 million to 2.5 million distinct TCRbeta sequences remained. TCRdb keeps only in-frame clones here, not all; method: immunoSEQ multiplex PCR. V and J calls and clone size are as listed in that table; D and trimming were resolved from the DNA. The profile shows over 65,000 clones, about 73% of them singletons. The sample taken for sequencing was memory CD4+ T cells from blood. The sequence derives from an adult in good health and CMV-seropositive.

In nucleotides, the CDR3 is TGTGCCAGCAGCTCGAGACAGGGGGTATCTGGAAACACCATATATTTT. It translates to CASSSRQGVSGNTIYF. The rearrangement links TRBV11-3 to TRBJ1-3, with 9 bases aligning to TRBD1. Germline V lookup: CDR1 SGHNT, CDR2 YENEEA. The CDR3 sequence is 16 residues long. V shed 4 bases, J shed 1 base, and the junction held 5 bases outside the gene matches.